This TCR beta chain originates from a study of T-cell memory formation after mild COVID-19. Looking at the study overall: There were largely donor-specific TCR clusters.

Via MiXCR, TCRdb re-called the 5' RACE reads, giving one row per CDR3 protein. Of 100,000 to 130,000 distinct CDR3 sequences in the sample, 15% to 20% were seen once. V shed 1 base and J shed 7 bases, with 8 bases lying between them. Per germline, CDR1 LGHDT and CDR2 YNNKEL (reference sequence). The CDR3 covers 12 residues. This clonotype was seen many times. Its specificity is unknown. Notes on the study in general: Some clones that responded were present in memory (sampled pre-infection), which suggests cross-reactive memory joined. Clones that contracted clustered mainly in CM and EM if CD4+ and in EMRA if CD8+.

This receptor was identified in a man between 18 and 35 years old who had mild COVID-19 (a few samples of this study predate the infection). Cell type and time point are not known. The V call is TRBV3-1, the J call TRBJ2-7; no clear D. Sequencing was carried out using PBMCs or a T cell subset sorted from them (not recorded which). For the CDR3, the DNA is TGTGCCAGCAGCCAAGCCGCCCAGGAGCAGTACTTC. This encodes CASSQAAQEQYF.